This T cell receptor beta chain was identified in a study of cytomegalovirus exposure and HLA in healthy donors. About this clone itself: No antigen is known for it.

The CDR3 has 11 residues. CDR1 and CDR2 (germline): SGHVS, FQNEAQ. V dropped 5 bases and J dropped 5 bases, with 3 bases sitting between them. 60 Vbeta and 13 Jbeta primers were used in PCR. Clones were read by immunoSEQ multiplex PCR, and TCRdb kept only the in-frame ones, dropping some. The sample includes 180,000 or so clones, roughly 80% of them seen just once. Broader study findings: A reported reduction in N-insertions relative to the roughly 640-donor mean was seen in an Asian-associated ancestry cluster in a later analysis. Data from an earlier analysis indicated that most TCR beta V segments were productive either about 87% or about 30% of the time. The study dropped some indistinguishable V segments, TRBV6-2 and TRBV6-3 among them. Sequencing likely generated an artifact that appeared as a cluster of highly shared sequence variants.

Sequencing input: PBMCs. V and J are TRBV7-8 and TRBJ2-2, with D unresolved. This clonotype originated in a woman between 40 and 55 years old in good health and CMV-seropositive. The CDR3 is CASSQTGELFF. CDR3 nucleotide sequence: TGTGCCAGCAGCCAAACCGGGGAGCTGTTTTTT.